The next 25 T cell receptor beta chains were all read from a single sample in a study of T cell responses to AZD1222 COVID-19 vaccine. The table came from immunoSEQ multiplex PCR; TCRdb's copy has only in-frame clones and leaves some out. In the table there are 150,000 or so clones, 80% to 90% of which are singletons. The material sequenced was peripheral blood, taken on day 0 of AZD1222 vaccination. The receptors stem from an adult in good health.

CDR3 nucleotide sequence: TGTGCCAGCAGCGTAGCGTTCAATGGCAATGAGCAGTTCTTC. It is translated as CASSVAFNGNEQFF. The V gene is TRBV9, the J gene TRBJ2-1; no clear D. The CDR3 consists of 14 residues. The V end was cut by 0 bases, the J end by 6 bases, with 10 bases between. The germline gives CDR1 SGDLS, CDR2 YYNGEE.

The chain recombines TRBV19 with TRBJ1-1; perhaps TRBD1 as D (5 bases). This CDR3 has 17 amino acids. The germline V and J ends were trimmed by 1 base and 1 base, with 16 bases remaining between them. CDR1 LNHDA and CDR2 SQIVND come from the germline V gene (reference sequence). The CDR3 spells CASSIVGEGRQNTEAFF. The CDR3 DNA reads as TGTGCCAGTAGTATAGTGGGAGAGGGGCGGCAGAACACTGAAGCTTTCTTT.

A single count supports this clone. The J gene is TRBJ2-1, the V gene TRBV12-3 or TRBV12-4; 10 bases are a match to TRBD1. The CDR3 extends over 13 amino acids. The trim removed 6 bases at V and 9 bases at J, leaving 5 bases unmatched. This CDR3 reads CASRRQGASEQFF. CDR3 nucleotides: TGTGCCAGCAGGCGACAGGGGGCTAGTGAGCAGTTCTTC.

The chain carries TRBV27 and TRBJ2-1; D not resolved. This CDR3 has 15 residues. V lost 4 bases and J lost 5, with 15 bases in between. Germline assignment: CDR1 MNHEY and CDR2 SMNVEV (reference sequence). This CDR3 reads CASSSRSNSDNEQFF. CDR3 in DNA: TGTGCCAGCAGTTCACGATCTAATTCAGACAATGAGCAGTTCTTC.

The gene calls are TRBV2 and TRBJ1-2, with D hard to call. V was pared by 8 bases and J by 1 base, with 8 bases between. Germline V gives CDR1 SNHLY, CDR2 FYNNEI. The length of the CDR3 is 12 residues. The DNA for the CDR3 is TGTGCCAGCCGAACAGTTAACTATGGCTACACCTTC. This encodes CASRTVNYGYTF.

The chain combines TRBV27 with TRBJ1-1; the match to TRBD1 covers 8 bases. Unmatched junction bases numbered 6, after V lost 4 bases and J lost 8 bases. The CDR3 covers 13 residues. The germline V gene encodes CDR1 MNHEY and CDR2 SMNVEV (reference sequence). CDR3 DNA: TGTGCCAGCAGTTCCCCGGACAGGGAAGAAGCTTTCTTT. As protein: CASSSPDREEAFF.

The V and J genes are TRBV9 and TRBJ2-3; D might be TRBD2 (6 bases). V gave up 5 bases and J gave up 3 bases, with 10 bases separating them. The CDR3 covers 13 residues. Germline V gives CDR1 SGDLS, CDR2 YYNGEE. CDR3 amino acids: CASRQEGTDTQYF. The CDR3 DNA reads TGTGCCAGCAGACAGGAGGGGACAGATACGCAGTATTTT.

The chain is built from TRBV28 and TRBJ1-1; D may be TRBD1 (5 bases). The CDR3 sequence is 13 residues long. Germline CDR1 and CDR2: MDHEN and SYDVKM. The V end was cut by 4 bases, the J end by 1 base, with 7 bases between. CDR3 sequence reads: CASSSQGNTEAFF. The CDR3 DNA is TGTGCCAGCAGTTCTCAGGGGAACACTGAAGCTTTCTTT.

V usage is TRBV6-5 and J usage is TRBJ2-1, with 11 bases lining up with TRBD2. This CDR3 is 14 amino acids long. The germline V gene has CDR1 MNHEY and CDR2 SVGAGI. V trimming: 4 bases; J trimming: 8 bases; junction bases outside the gene matches: 4. The CDR3 DNA reads as TGTGCCAGCAGTTTAGCGGGAGGGCCCGATGAGCAGTTCTTC. As protein: CASSLAGGPDEQFF.

This clone has only a few counts. J is TRBJ1-3 and V is TRBV28; D uncertain. CDR3 length equals 15 residues. V lost 1 base and J 0 bases, leaving 7 bases between the germline ends. Germline CDR1 MDHEN, CDR2 SYDVKM. The CDR3 here is CASSLFQNSGNTIYF. CDR3 DNA: TGTGCCAGCAGTTTATTCCAAAACTCTGGAAACACCATATATTTT.

The V call is TRBV2, the J call TRBJ2-7, with 11 nucleotides matching TRBD2. The germline CDR1 and CDR2 sequences are SNHLY and FYNNEI. The CDR3 spans 16 residues. With V trimmed by 4 bases and J by 5 bases, 10 bases remained unmatched. The CDR3 loop is CASSVGLAGKLNEQYF. The CDR3, as DNA: TGTGCCAGCAGTGTAGGACTAGCGGGTAAGCTCAACGAGCAGTACTTC.

This chain links TRBV6-1 with TRBJ1-4, with 7 bases aligning to TRBD1. Germline V gene lookup returns CDR1 MNHNS and CDR2 SASEGT. V lost 3 bases to trimming and J lost 10 bases; unmatched junction nucleotides: 8. The CDR3 is made up of 14 amino acids. The CDR3 spells CASSDSQGYGKLFF. Here the CDR3 DNA reads TGTGCCAGCAGTGATTCACAGGGGTACGGAAAACTGTTTTTT.

The chain couples TRBV5-4 to TRBJ1-1; D is ambiguous. V was clipped by 2 bases and J by 11 bases, with 13 bases between them. CDR1 and CDR2 (germline): SGHNT, YYREEE (reference sequence). This CDR3 has 12 residues. CDR3 sequence (DNA): TGTGCCAGCAGCTTTCCCGGGGTTGGGGCTTTCTTT. Amino acid sequence: CASSFPGVGAFF. Full variable domain (missing parts from reference TRBV5-4 and TRBJ1-1): ETGVTQSPTHLIKTRGQQVTLRCSSQSGHNTVSWYQQALGQGPQFIFQYYREEENGRGNFPPRFSGLQFPNYSSELNVNALELDDSALYLCASSFPGVGAFFGQGTRLTVV.

This clone was recorded a few times. J is TRBJ2-7 and V is TRBV4-1; D is perhaps TRBD2 (6 bases). The CDR3 consists of 15 residues. Trimming cost V 2 bases and J 3 bases, with 14 bases left between them. Germline V gene data show CDR1 as MGHRA and CDR2 as YSYEKL. CDR3 sequence (DNA): TGCGCCAGCAGCCAACCCGGGACTCGACACTACGAGCAGTACTTC. This codes for CASSQPGTRHYEQYF.

The chain carries TRBV6-2 or TRBV6-3 and TRBJ1-2; D might be TRBD1 (5 bases). The germline gives CDR1 MNHEY, CDR2 SVGEGT. This CDR3 spans 13 amino acids. V was clipped by 2 bases and J by 7 bases, with 11 bases between them. The DNA for the CDR3 is TGTGCCAGCAGTTACGTGGGGCTTGGTGGCTACACCTTC. Its protein is CASSYVGLGGYTF.

This clone has only a few counts. This CDR3 is CASSLGSDGAYEQYF. CDR3 in DNA: TGTGCCAGCAGTTTGGGTTCGGACGGAGCCTACGAGCAGTACTTC. The chain combines TRBV28 with TRBJ2-7; D call uncertain. The CDR3 totals 15 residues. CDR1 MDHEN and CDR2 SYDVKM come from the germline V gene. The V end lost 3 bases, the J end lost 2 bases, and 14 bases lay between the germline ends.

The rearrangement uses TRBV5-1 and TRBJ1-2, with a possible D match to TRBD1 (6 bases). Germline V CDR1 and CDR2: SGHRS, YFSETQ. V lost 4 bases, J lost 4 bases, and 17 bases lay in between. There are 15 residues in the CDR3. CDR3 coding DNA: TGCGCCAGCAGCGTGGGGGACACAGGGAGCTATGGCTACACCTTC. Translating gives CASSVGDTGSYGYTF.

The chain carries TRBV10-3 and TRBJ1-2; TRBD1 aligns across 9 bases. Germline lookup yields CDR1 ENHRY and CDR2 SYGVKD. V lost 0 bases to trimming and J lost 8 bases; unmatched junction nucleotides: 4. This CDR3 has 14 residues. CDR3 region: CAISESDRGSGYTF. The CDR3 bases are TGTGCCATCAGTGAGTCGGACAGGGGTAGCGGCTACACCTTC.

This chain's CDR3 is CASSANRGQFDEQFF. The CDR3 DNA reads as TGTGCCAGCAGCGCGAACAGGGGGCAGTTCGATGAGCAGTTCTTC. The genes are TRBV7-2 and TRBJ2-1; 9 positions agree with TRBD1. This CDR3 has 15 residues. With V trimmed by 5 bases and J by 8 bases, 10 bases remained unmatched. From germline, CDR1 is SGHTA and CDR2 FQGNSA.

This rearrangement joins TRBV6-2 or TRBV6-3 to TRBJ2-4; D gene unclear. V was pared by 0 bases and J by 0 bases, with 6 bases between. Per germline, CDR1 MNHEY and CDR2 SVGEGT. This CDR3 spans 15 amino acids. The CDR3, as DNA: TGTGCCAGCAGTTACTCTTCAGAAGCCAAAAACATTCAGTACTTC. The encoded protein is CASSYSSEAKNIQYF.

V gene TRBV6-5 combines with J gene TRBJ1-2; D not certain. The CDR3 is 13 residues long. Germline CDR1 reads MNHEY; CDR2 reads SVGAGI. Trimming stripped 5 bases from V and 0 bases from J, with 7 bases between. Here the CDR3 reads CASSQQTNYGYTF. The CDR3 coding sequence is TGTGCCAGCAGTCAACAGACTAACTATGGCTACACCTTC.

This chain uses TRBV6-5 with TRBJ1-1; D remains unclear. Trimming stripped 6 bases from V and 7 bases from J, with 18 bases between. The CDR3 spans 14 residues. Germline CDR1 is MNHEY and CDR2 is SVGAGI. CDR3 DNA sequence: TGTGCCAGCAGACCATCTTCCTGGGCTGATGAAGCTTTCTTT. This translates into CASRPSSWADEAFF.

The table lists this clone with a count of one. The chain combines TRBV18 with TRBJ1-1; 8 bases align to TRBD1. The CDR3 loop spans 16 amino acids. Germline lookup yields CDR1 KGHSH and CDR2 LQKENI. Trimming removed 4 bases from V and 5 bases from J; junction bases left unmatched: 12. The CDR3 nucleotides read TGTGCCAGCTCACAACGGACAGAGACAGGGGTTACTGAAGCTTTCTTT. As protein: CASSQRTETGVTEAFF.

The gene calls are TRBV6-5 and TRBJ2-3; D is unclear. The CDR3 contains 13 residues. The germline gives CDR1 MNHEY, CDR2 SVGAGI. Trimming removed 6 bases at V and 2 bases at J, with 9 bases between. The CDR3 DNA reads as TGTGCCAGCAGCCTACGGACCACAGATACGCAGTATTTT. The encoded protein is CASSLRTTDTQYF.

This chain links TRBV11-3 with TRBJ1-6; D is undetermined. V dropped 5 bases and J dropped 8 bases, with 10 bases sitting between them. The CDR3 runs to 13 residues. Germline-derived CDR1 and CDR2 are SGHNT and YENEEA. The CDR3 sequence: CASSGYLYSPLHF. Written as DNA, the CDR3 is TGTGCCAGCAGCGGATACCTTTATTCACCCCTCCACTTT. The whole variable domain, remainder taken from reference TRBV11-3 and TRBJ1-6, is EAGVVQSPRYKIIEKKQPVAFWCNPISGHNTLYWYLQNLGQGPELLIRYENEEAVDDSQLPKDRFSAERLKGVDSTLKIQPAELGDSAVYLCASSGYLYSPLHFGNGTRLTVT.